Sequencing of this TCR beta chain was carried out in a study of blood T cell repertoires in COVID-19. Overall study context: The United States, Italy and Spain were the sources of the acute and convalescent COVID-19 samples. PBMCs, B-cell-depleted T cells, or T cells provided the cDNA or gDNA that made up the material.

In the original processing: Using reference gene primer amplification, nucleated cell counts were estimated. Clones were read by immunoSEQ multiplex PCR, and TCRdb kept only the in-frame ones, dropping some. The V and J calls and the clone size are those of that table, but D and trimming were determined from the DNA. The data contain around 200,000 clones, 65% to 85% of them singletons. The length of the CDR3 is 16 residues. The germline V gene encodes CDR1 MNHNY and CDR2 SVGAGI (reference sequence). V gave up 6 bases and J gave up 8 bases; unmatched junction bases: 14. This clonotype originated in a human donor with acute or convalescent COVID-19. The donor label of this sample is uncertain. The genes are TRBV6-6 and TRBJ2-1; 9 positions match TRBD2. Sequencing was performed on peripheral blood. In nucleotides, the CDR3 is TGTGCCAGCAGCCAGGTAGGCAGCGGGAGGTTCCATGAGCAGTTCTTC. It is translated as CASSQVGSGRFHEQFF.